Described below is a single T cell receptor (beta chain) sequence and its context. Antigen unknown. This CDR3 is 14 amino acids long. Trimming removed 3 bases at V and 3 bases at J, with 11 bases between. CDR1 and CDR2 (germline): MDHEN, SYDVKM. This sample was taken from a study of cytomegalovirus exposure and HLA in healthy donors. Whole-study findings and limits: TCR beta sequences numbering roughly 18,000 were associated with HLA alleles at 0.05 false discovery rate in a later analysis. Roughly uniform sequencing depth across donors was assumed, possibly incorrectly.

In the PCR, 60 Vbeta and 13 Jbeta primers were used. Repertoires were generated with immunoSEQ multiplex PCR, while TCRdb's copy carries only in-frame clones and drops some. This sample carries roughly 200,000 clones, with about 1.1% going to the ten biggest clones. This TCR came from a girl aged 2-10 years in good health and CMV-seropositive. The sample consisted of PBMCs. The rearrangement links TRBV28 to TRBJ1-1; tentative D call: TRBD1 (6 bases). The CDR3 DNA reads as TGTGCCAGCAGTTTGACAGGTGATTACACTGAAGCTTTCTTT. This translates into CASSLTGDYTEAFF.